This passage covers 21 T cell receptor beta chains from one sample sequenced in a study of control samples from healthy donors and cancer patients. Sequencing was performed with immunoSEQ multiplex PCR; in TCRdb, only in-frame clones are kept and a portion is missing. The sample shows some 89,000 clones, 70% to 90% of them seen only once. Sequenced: blood. The receptors were sampled from a woman aged 40 to 50 in good health.

The chain couples TRBV12-3 or TRBV12-4 to TRBJ1-1; tentatively, D is TRBD1 (5 bases). Deletions cut 7 bases from V and 1 base from J, with 10 bases between. The CDR3 is 13 amino acids. CDR3 loop: CASTRVANTEAFF. The CDR3 DNA is TGTGCCAGCACCAGGGTGGCGAACACTGAAGCTTTCTTT.

The J gene is TRBJ1-1, the V gene TRBV11-3; 8 bases agree with TRBD1. Losses at the gene ends were 5 bases for V and 6 bases for J; bases not matched to a gene: 8. The CDR3 has 14 amino acids. Germline CDR1 is SGHNT and CDR2 is YENEEA. The CDR3 sequence is CASSIYRGEAEAFF. CDR3 bases: TGTGCCAGCAGCATTTACAGGGGGGAGGCTGAAGCTTTCTTT. Variable domain in full (rest from reference TRBV11-3 and TRBJ1-1): EAGVVQSPRYKIIEKKQPVAFWCNPISGHNTLYWYLQNLGQGPELLIRYENEEAVDDSQLPKDRFSAERLKGVDSTLKIQPAELGDSAVYLCASSIYRGEAEAFFGQGTRLTVV.

Only a few counts were recorded for this clone. The genes are TRBV7-3 and TRBJ2-3; no reliable D call. The CDR3 runs 13 residues. V lost 0 bases and J 3 bases, leaving 4 bases between the germline ends. Germline lookup yields CDR1 SGHTA and CDR2 FQGTGA. DNA for the CDR3: TGTGCCAGCAGCTTAACTCCAACAGATACGCAGTATTTT. Translating gives CASSLTPTDTQYF.

This clone was detected a few times. The chain combines TRBV18 with TRBJ1-1, with D unclear. CDR1 and CDR2 from the germline V gene are KGHSH and LQKENI. The V end lost 0 bases, the J end lost 3 bases, and 8 bases lay between the germline ends. The CDR3 sequence is 14 residues long. Here the CDR3 reads CASSPPGRDTEAFF. The CDR3 nucleotides read TGTGCCAGCTCACCACCGGGTAGGGACACTGAAGCTTTCTTT.

The chain employs TRBV4-3 and TRBJ1-1, with D unresolved. Germline CDR1 is LGHNA and CDR2 is YSLEER. Trimming took 4 bases from V and 0 from J, leaving 18 bases between them. The CDR3 contains 17 residues. Here the CDR3 reads CASSPIFSEPMNTEAFF. DNA of the CDR3: TGCGCCAGCAGCCCCATCTTTTCGGAGCCCATGAACACTGAAGCTTTCTTT.

Notes on this clone: The same CDR3 arises from other DNA sequences in this sample as well. This chain joins TRBV5-4 and TRBJ2-5, with 7 bases matching TRBD1. With V trimmed by 4 bases and J by 4 bases, 4 bases remained unmatched. Germline CDR1 SGHNT, CDR2 YYREEE (reference sequence). This CDR3 is built from 13 residues. The chain's CDR3 is CASSPRTGETQYF. The DNA for the CDR3 is TGTGCCAGCAGCCCACGGACAGGAGAGACCCAGTACTTC.

This chain links TRBV6-5 with TRBJ2-7; D is unresolved. CDR3 size: 14 residues. The germline CDR1 and CDR2 sequences are MNHEY and SVGAGI. The V gene lost 0 bases and the J gene lost 2 bases, with 8 bases spanning the gap. The CDR3 bases are TGTGCCAGCAGTTACTCGAGGTCGACCTACGAGCAGTACTTC. Translation gives CASSYSRSTYEQYF.

Notes on this clone: Additional DNA sequences in this sample encode the identical CDR3. The V and J genes are TRBV5-1 and TRBJ2-7; 7 nucleotides agree with TRBD1. The trim removed 4 bases at V and 3 bases at J, leaving 7 bases unmatched. The CDR3 is 14 residues long. Germline V gene data show CDR1 as SGHRS and CDR2 as YFSETQ. As DNA, the CDR3 is TGCGCCAGCAGCCCGGGACAGAGCAGCTACGAGCAGTACTTC. This encodes CASSPGQSSYEQYF.

The table lists this clone with a few counts. The rearrangement links TRBV6-2 or TRBV6-3 to TRBJ1-5, with 7 bases fitting TRBD1. The CDR3 spans 14 residues. V lost 5 bases and J lost 6; bases outside the gene matches: 7. Germline CDR1 reads MNHEY; CDR2 reads SVGEGT. The CDR3 nucleotides are TGTGCCAGCAGTGCCCGACAGGGACCTCAGCCCCAGCATTTT. Amino acid sequence: CASSARQGPQPQHF.

This chain joins TRBV7-2 and TRBJ1-1; the D gene is possibly TRBD1 (6 bases). Germline CDR1 reads SGHTA; CDR2 reads FQGNSA. V lost 1 base and J 0 bases, leaving 9 bases between the germline ends. CDR3 length: 15 residues. DNA of the CDR3: TGTGCCAGCAGCTTAGGTGGGGGCCTGAACACTGAAGCTTTCTTT. It is translated as CASSLGGGLNTEAFF.

This clone was picked up one time. This chain connects TRBV20-1 to TRBJ2-7; no definite D call. The CDR3 spans 11 residues. V shed 3 bases and J shed 5 bases, with 8 bases lying between them. Germline CDR1 is DFQATT and CDR2 is SNEGSKA (reference sequence). The CDR3 region has the DNA TGCAGTGCTAGTAGGTGGGACGAGCAGTACTTC. It specifies CSASRWDEQYF.

The chain carries TRBV7-2 and TRBJ2-3; TRBD2 agrees at 12 bases. Looked up from germline, CDR1 is SGHTA and CDR2 is FQGNSA. The junction had 6 bases not matched to a gene; V was cut back by 4 bases and J by 4 bases. The CDR3 length is 16 residues. The chain's CDR3 is CASSSPSGGAADTQYF. DNA for the CDR3: TGTGCCAGCAGCTCTCCTAGCGGGGGGGCGGCAGATACGCAGTATTTT.

The chain employs TRBV7-2 and TRBJ2-1; 11 nucleotides agree with TRBD2. V shed 5 bases, J shed 12 bases, and the junction held 12 bases outside the gene matches. In germline, CDR1 is SGHTA, CDR2 FQGNSA. There are 15 residues in the CDR3. CDR3 DNA: TGTGCCAGCAGCGCTCAGGGGACTAGCGGTCTCGGGCAGTTCTTC. Translated: CASSAQGTSGLGQFF.

The CDR3 sequence: CASSRGTAYGYTF. The CDR3 DNA reads TGTGCCAGCAGCCGCGGGACAGCATATGGCTACACCTTC. The chain employs TRBV27 and TRBJ1-2; 7 nucleotides line up with TRBD1. The J segment lost 5 bases and the V segment lost 6 bases, leaving 6 bases of the junction unmatched. This CDR3 is built from 13 residues. Germline V lookup: CDR1 MNHEY, CDR2 SMNVEV (reference sequence).

In this sample, this clone turned up a few times. This CDR3 reads CASSEEGTGVEAFF. The CDR3 DNA is TGTGCCAGCAGTGAAGAGGGGACAGGGGTGGAAGCTTTCTTT. The chain links TRBV2 to TRBJ1-1, with 10 bases that match TRBD1. V lost 1 base to trimming and J lost 8 bases; unmatched junction nucleotides: 4. Germline CDR1 reads SNHLY; CDR2 reads FYNNEI. This CDR3 comprises 14 residues.

The chain joins TRBV7-2 to TRBJ2-3, with D possibly being TRBD2 (5 bases). V lost 7 bases and J 5 bases, leaving 16 bases between the germline ends. The germline gives CDR1 SGHTA, CDR2 FQGNSA. The CDR3 has 14 amino acids. The CDR3 DNA sequence: TGTGCCAGCATCGGGATCCTGGTGGGAGATACGCAGTATTTT. It codes for CASIGILVGDTQYF.

The rearrangement uses TRBV4-3 and TRBJ1-1; a weak D match, TRBD1 (6 bases). Germline CDR1 and CDR2: LGHNA and YSLEER. The CDR3 totals 14 residues. V was shortened by 3 bases and J by 4 bases, with 12 bases between the two germline ends. In DNA, the CDR3 is TGCGCCAGCAGCCAGAAGGGGGGAATCACTGAAGCTTTCTTT. As protein: CASSQKGGITEAFF.

CDR3: CASSLAAGAWEKLFF. CDR3 nucleotides: TGTGCCAGCAGCTTAGCGGCGGGGGCGTGGGAAAAACTGTTTTTT. The chain joins TRBV7-8 to TRBJ1-4; D possibly corresponds to TRBD1 (6 bases). Germline-derived CDR1 and CDR2 are SGHVS and FQNEAQ. This CDR3 contains 15 residues. V was cut by 0 bases and J by 8 bases, with 13 bases left in between. The full variable domain, completed using reference TRBV7-8 and TRBJ1-4, is GAGVSQSPRYKVAKRGQDVALRCDPISGHVSLFWYQQALGQGPEFLTYFQNEAQLDKSGLPSDRFFAERPEGSVSTLKIQRTQQEDSAVYLCASSLAAGAWEKLFFGSGTQLSVL.

The table lists this clone with a count of one. The rearrangement uses TRBV5-4 and TRBJ1-4; D not certain. Germline CDR1 reads SGHNT; CDR2 reads YYREEE (reference sequence). The CDR3 runs to 14 residues. V was cut by 0 bases and J by 4 bases, with 7 bases left in between. The CDR3 DNA reads as TGTGCCAGCAGCTTGGGGCTGGGTAATGAAAAACTGTTTTTT. This translates into CASSLGLGNEKLFF.

This chain joins TRBV7-3 and TRBJ2-1; the match to TRBD2 covers 11 bases. With 5 bases clipped from V and 1 base from J, the junction kept 4 bases outside the gene matches. Germline loops: CDR1 SGHTA, CDR2 FQGTGA. This CDR3 has 16 residues. CDR3 DNA: TGTGCCAGCAGCCTTACTAGCGGGGGTTCCTACAATGAGCAGTTCTTC. Protein sequence: CASSLTSGGSYNEQFF. The full variable domain, completed using reference TRBV7-3 and TRBJ2-1, is GAGVSQTPSNKVTEKGKYVELRCDPISGHTALYWYRQSLGQGPEFLIYFQGTGAADDSGLPNDRFFAVRPEGSVSTLKIQRTERGDSAVYLCASSLTSGGSYNEQFFGPGTRLTVL.

This chain connects TRBV4-3 to TRBJ2-1; perhaps TRBD2 as D (6 bases). CDR3 length equals 17 residues. V was cut by 4 bases and J by 0 bases, with 16 bases left in between. Germline lookup yields CDR1 LGHNA and CDR2 YSLEER. The CDR3 loop is CASSRSPRGSSYNEQFF. The CDR3 DNA reads as TGCGCCAGCAGCCGATCCCCCCGGGGGAGCTCCTACAATGAGCAGTTCTTC.